Listed here is a single T cell receptor (beta chain). The germline CDR1 and CDR2 sequences are KGHDR and SFDVKD. V lost 4 bases to trimming and J lost 2 bases, with 17 bases between them. This CDR3 is built from 17 residues. Molecular barcoding with unique molecular identifiers was used for the TCRbeta library. In TCRdb, the PCR reads were re-called with MiXCR into one record per CDR3 protein. Seen here are 200,000 to 300,000 distinct CDR3 sequences, 12% observed once, and the top ten hold roughly 2.6%. The sample originates from a study of T-cell reconstitution after alpha-beta-depleted transplantation in children.

The rearrangement uses TRBV24-1 and TRBJ1-5; D call uncertain. Sequences were derived from PBMCs from the stem cell graft donor, sampled from the stem cell graft. The clonotype was recovered from a human donor who donated a stem cell graft to a child with acute lymphoblastic leukemia. The CDR3, as DNA: TGTGCCACCAGTGACCCGCACCATACTGTGGGCAATCAGCCCCAGCATTTT. This encodes CATSDPHHTVGNQPQHF.